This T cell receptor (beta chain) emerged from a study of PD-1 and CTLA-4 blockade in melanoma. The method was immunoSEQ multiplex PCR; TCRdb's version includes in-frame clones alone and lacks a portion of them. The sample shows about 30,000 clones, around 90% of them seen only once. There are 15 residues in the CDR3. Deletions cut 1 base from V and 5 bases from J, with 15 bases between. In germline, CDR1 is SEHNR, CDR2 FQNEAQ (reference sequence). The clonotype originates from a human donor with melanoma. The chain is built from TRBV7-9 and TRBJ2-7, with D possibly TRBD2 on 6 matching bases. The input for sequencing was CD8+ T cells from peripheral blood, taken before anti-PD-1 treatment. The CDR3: CASSLGGGARDEQYF. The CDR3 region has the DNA TGTGCCAGCAGCTTAGGGGGCGGGGCCCGGGACGAGCAGTACTTC.